One TCR beta chain is described in this entry. Its antigen is still unknown. CDR3 length: 17 amino acids. The J segment lost 4 bases and the V segment lost 0 bases, leaving 4 bases of the junction unmatched. The germline CDR1 and CDR2 sequences are MNHEY and SVGAGI. The data are from a study of post-analysis software for immune sequencing data. About the research overall: Secondary progressive, relapsing-remitting and progressive-relapsing multiple sclerosis were among the included disease courses.

The authors incorporated unique molecular identifiers into the TCR beta cDNA libraries. Around 460,000 cDNA molecules came from around 1 to 10 million T cells. TCRdb re-called the PCR reads with MiXCR, one entry per CDR3 protein. The sample records approximately 730,000 distinct CDR3 sequences, roughly 27% being singletons. Study-level findings and limits: Normalized Chao1 diversity was significantly reduced in patients versus controls. Strong co-clustering by F measure linked samples that shared a preparation batch. Patients used several TRBV segments, including TRBV5-6, TRBV5-1 and TRBV20-1, more often than controls.

The source is a girl under 18 with multiple sclerosis. The sequencing input was blood. This chain links TRBV6-5 with TRBJ2-2; TRBD2 aligns across 11 bases. This CDR3 reads CASSYSFTSGSTGELFF. The CDR3 nucleotides are TGTGCCAGCAGTTACTCCTTTACTAGCGGGAGCACCGGGGAGCTGTTTTTT.